The present T cell receptor beta chain was sequenced within a study of technical replicates of blood from a few donors (TCRdb year 2017). Including the terminal cysteine and phenylalanine, the CDR3 comprises 11 residues. Only CDR3 DNA is held: 33 bases, read in frame from base 1. Trimming removed 4 bases from V and 7 bases from J, leaving 8 bases between the germline ends. CDR1 and CDR2, per the germline V gene, are MNHEY and SVGAGI. Note on this clone: Which antigen it targets is not known. It has no much larger one-base neighbor in the sample; base qualities were not kept.

Receptor amplification or capture employed the immunoSEQ multiplex PCR assay. TCRdb provides this immuneACCESS table in a form limited to in-frame rearrangements. Some clones are lacking; in checked studies, under half of them reflect an unresolved V gene, and why the rest are absent is not known. This sample gives about 76,000 clones in total; around 85% of them show up just once. Clones ranked in the top ten supply around 5% of the sample. The chain uses TRBV6-5 and TRBJ2-7, with no D gene named confidently. The material sequenced was PBMCs. The receptor's source is a human donor in good health. Some clones in this sample may be carry-over from other donors' samples. DNA sequence: TGTGCCAGCAGTTCCACTGGTGAGCAGTACTTC. Its translation reads: CASSSTGEQYF.